The sequence of this T cell receptor (beta chain) was determined in a study of T cell changes during pregnancy in multiple sclerosis. The table came from immunoSEQ multiplex PCR; TCRdb's copy has only in-frame clones and leaves some out. Among about 40,000 clones listed, approximately 94% were seen once. This receptor was identified in a female donor with multiple sclerosis, enrolled in a pregnancy study. The sample was peripheral blood, taken in the third trimester of pregnancy.

This CDR3 is CASSQPPGRAEAFF. Here the CDR3 DNA reads TGCGCCAGCAGCCAACCCCCGGGGAGGGCTGAAGCTTTCTTT. The chain has TRBV4-1 and TRBJ1-1; no firm D call. There are 14 residues in the CDR3. From germline, CDR1 is MGHRA and CDR2 YSYEKL. Trimming took off 2 bases at V and 6 bases at J, with 13 bases between the two ends.